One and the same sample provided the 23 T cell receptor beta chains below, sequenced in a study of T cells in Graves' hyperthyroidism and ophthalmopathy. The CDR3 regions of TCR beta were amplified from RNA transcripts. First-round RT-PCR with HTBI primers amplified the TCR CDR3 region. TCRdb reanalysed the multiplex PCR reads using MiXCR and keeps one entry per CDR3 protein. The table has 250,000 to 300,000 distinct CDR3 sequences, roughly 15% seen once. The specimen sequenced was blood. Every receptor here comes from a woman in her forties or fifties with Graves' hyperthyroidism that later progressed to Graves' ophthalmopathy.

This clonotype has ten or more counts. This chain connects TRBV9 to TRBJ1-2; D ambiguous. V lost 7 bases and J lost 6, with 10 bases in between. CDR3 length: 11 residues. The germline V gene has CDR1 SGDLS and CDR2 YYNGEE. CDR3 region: CASEGFNGYTF. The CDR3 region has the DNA TGTGCCAGCGAAGGGTTCAATGGCTACACCTTC.

In DNA, the CDR3 is TGTGCCAGTAGTAACAGGGGAGGCTATAATTCACCCCTCCACTTT. Translating gives CASSNRGGYNSPLHF. The chain uses TRBV19 and TRBJ1-6, with TRBD1 matching over 7 bases. The CDR3 extends over 15 amino acids. Germline values: CDR1 LNHDA, CDR2 SQIVND (reference sequence). Trimming cost V 4 bases and J 3 bases; bases outside gene matches: 3.

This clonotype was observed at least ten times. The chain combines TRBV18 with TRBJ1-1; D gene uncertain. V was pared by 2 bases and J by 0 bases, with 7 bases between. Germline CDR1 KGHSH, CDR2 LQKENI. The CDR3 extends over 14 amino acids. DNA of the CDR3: TGTGCCAGCTCACCAAGGGTAATGAACACTGAAGCTTTCTTT. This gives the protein CASSPRVMNTEAFF.

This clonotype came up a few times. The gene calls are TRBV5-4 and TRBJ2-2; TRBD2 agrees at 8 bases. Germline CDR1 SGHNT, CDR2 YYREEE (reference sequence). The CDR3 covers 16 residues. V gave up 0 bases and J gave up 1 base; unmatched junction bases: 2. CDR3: CASSLESGRNTGELFF. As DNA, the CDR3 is TGTGCCAGCAGCTTGGAGAGCGGGAGGAACACCGGGGAGCTGTTTTTT.

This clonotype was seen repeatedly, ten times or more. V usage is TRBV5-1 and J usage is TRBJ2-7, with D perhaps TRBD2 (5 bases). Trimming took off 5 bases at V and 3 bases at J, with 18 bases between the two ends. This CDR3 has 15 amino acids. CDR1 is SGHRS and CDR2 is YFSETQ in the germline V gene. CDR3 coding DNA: TGCGCCAGCAGTCCCGGTGCGTTGGGGAGCTACGAGCAGTACTTC. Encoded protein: CASSPGALGSYEQYF.

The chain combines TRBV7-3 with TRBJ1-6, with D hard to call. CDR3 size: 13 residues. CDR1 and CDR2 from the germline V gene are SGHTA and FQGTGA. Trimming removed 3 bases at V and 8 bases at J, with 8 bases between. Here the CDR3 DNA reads TGTGCCAGCAGCTTGCGGGTTTATTCACCCCTCCACTTT. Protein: CASSLRVYSPLHF.

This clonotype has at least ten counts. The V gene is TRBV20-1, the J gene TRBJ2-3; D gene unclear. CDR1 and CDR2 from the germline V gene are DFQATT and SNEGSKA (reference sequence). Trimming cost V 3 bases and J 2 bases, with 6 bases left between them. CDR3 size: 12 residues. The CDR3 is CSARDHTDTQYF. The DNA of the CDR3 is TGCAGTGCTAGGGATCACACAGATACGCAGTATTTT.

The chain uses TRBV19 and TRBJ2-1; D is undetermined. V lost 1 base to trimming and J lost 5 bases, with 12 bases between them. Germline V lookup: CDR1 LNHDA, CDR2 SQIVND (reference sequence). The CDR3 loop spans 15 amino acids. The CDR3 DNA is TGTGCCAGTAGTATAGTAGCCTTTCAAAACAATGAGCAGTTCTTC. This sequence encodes CASSIVAFQNNEQFF.

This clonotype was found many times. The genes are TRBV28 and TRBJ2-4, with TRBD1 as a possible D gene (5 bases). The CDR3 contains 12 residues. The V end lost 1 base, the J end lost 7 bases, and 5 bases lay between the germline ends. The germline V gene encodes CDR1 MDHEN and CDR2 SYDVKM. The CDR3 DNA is TGTGCCAGCAGTTTATCAGGGAACATTCAGTACTTC. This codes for CASSLSGNIQYF.

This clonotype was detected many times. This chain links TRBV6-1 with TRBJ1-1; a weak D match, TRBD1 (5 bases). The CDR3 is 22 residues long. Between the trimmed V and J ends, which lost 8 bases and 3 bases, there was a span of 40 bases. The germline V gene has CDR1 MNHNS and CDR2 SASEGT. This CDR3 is CASLCACFVRWWNLVGDTEAFF. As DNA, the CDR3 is TGTGCCAGCCTCTGTGCGTGTTTCGTAAGGTGGTGGAATCTTGTGGGGGACACTGAAGCTTTCTTT.

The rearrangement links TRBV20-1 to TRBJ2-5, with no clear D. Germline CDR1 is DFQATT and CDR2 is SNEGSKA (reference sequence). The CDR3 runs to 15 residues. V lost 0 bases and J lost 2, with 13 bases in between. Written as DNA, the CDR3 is TGCAGTGCTAGAGATCCCCGCACAGCGCAAGAGACCCAGTACTTC. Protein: CSARDPRTAQETQYF.

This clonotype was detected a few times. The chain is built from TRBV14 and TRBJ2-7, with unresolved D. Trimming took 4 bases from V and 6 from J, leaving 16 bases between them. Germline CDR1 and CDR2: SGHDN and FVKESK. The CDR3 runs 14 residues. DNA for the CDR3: TGTGCCAGCAGCCCAACGACCGTCGGGCTCGAGCAGTACTTC. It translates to CASSPTTVGLEQYF.

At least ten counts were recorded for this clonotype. Here the CDR3 DNA reads TGTGCCAGCAGGTGGACAGGGGATAGCTCCTACGAGCAGTACTTC. Protein product: CASRWTGDSSYEQYF. The rearrangement uses TRBV28 and TRBJ2-7; the match to TRBD1 covers 9 bases. This CDR3 is built from 15 residues. CDR1 and CDR2 from the germline V gene are MDHEN and SYDVKM. After removal of 6 bases from V and 0 bases from J, the junction contained 6 bases not matched to a gene.

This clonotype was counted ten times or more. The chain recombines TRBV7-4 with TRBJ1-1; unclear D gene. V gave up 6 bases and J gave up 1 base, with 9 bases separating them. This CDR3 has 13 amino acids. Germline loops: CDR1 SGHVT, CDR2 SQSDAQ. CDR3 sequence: CASSTTQNTEAFF. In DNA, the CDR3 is TGTGCCAGCAGTACGACACAGAACACTGAAGCTTTCTTT.

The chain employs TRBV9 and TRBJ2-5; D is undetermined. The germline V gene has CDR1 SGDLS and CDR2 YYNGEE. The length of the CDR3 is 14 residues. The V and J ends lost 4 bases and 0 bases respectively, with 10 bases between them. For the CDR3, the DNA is TGTGCCAGCAGCCCCTGGGGATACCAAGAGACCCAGTACTTC. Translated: CASSPWGYQETQYF.

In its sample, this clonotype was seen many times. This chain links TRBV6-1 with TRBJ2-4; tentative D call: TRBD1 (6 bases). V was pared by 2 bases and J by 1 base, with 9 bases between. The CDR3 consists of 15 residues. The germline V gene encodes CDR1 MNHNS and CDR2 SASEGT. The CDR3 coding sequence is TGTGCCAGCAGTGAAAGGACAGCTGCCAAAAACATTCAGTACTTC. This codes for CASSERTAAKNIQYF.

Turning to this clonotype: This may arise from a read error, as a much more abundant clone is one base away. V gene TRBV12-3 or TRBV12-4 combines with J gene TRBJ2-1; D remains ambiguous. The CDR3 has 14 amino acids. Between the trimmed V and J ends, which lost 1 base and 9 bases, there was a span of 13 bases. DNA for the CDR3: TGTGCCAGCAGTTTAGTCTCTAAGGGTGGTGAGCAGTTCTTC. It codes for CASSLVSKGGEQFF.

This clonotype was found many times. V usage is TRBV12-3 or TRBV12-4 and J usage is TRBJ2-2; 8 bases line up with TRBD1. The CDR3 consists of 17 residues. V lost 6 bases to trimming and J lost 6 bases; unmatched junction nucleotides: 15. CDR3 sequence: CASRTIPGTGGSGELFF. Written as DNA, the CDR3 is TGTGCCAGCAGAACTATTCCCGGGACAGGAGGTTCCGGGGAGCTGTTTTTT.

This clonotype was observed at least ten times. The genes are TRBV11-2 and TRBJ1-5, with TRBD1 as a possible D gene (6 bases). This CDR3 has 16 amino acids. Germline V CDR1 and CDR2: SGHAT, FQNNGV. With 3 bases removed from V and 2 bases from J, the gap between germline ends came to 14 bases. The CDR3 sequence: CASSLGTSQGNQPQHF. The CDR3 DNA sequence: TGTGCCAGCAGCTTGGGGACATCGCAGGGCAATCAGCCCCAGCATTTT.

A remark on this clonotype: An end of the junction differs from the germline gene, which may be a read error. This CDR3 is CASSLEASTLHF. The DNA of the CDR3 is TGTGCCAGCAGTTTAGAGGCGAGCACTTTGCACTTC. The chain recombines TRBV28 with TRBJ2-5; D is uncertain. The CDR3 runs to 12 residues. Per germline, CDR1 MDHEN and CDR2 SYDVKM.

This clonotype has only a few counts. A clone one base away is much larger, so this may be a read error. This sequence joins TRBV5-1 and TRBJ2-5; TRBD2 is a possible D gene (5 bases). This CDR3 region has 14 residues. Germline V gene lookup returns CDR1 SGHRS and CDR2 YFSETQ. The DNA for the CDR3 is TGCGCCAGCAGCTTGTTTGGGAGTCAAGAGACCCGGTACTTC. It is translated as CASSLFGSQETRYF.

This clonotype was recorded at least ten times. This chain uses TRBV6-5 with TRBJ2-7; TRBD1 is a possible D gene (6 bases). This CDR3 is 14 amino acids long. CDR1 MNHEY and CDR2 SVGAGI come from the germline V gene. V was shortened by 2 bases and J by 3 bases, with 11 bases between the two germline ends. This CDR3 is CASSYIRDNYEQYF. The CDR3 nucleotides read TGTGCCAGCAGTTACATCCGGGACAACTACGAGCAGTACTTC.

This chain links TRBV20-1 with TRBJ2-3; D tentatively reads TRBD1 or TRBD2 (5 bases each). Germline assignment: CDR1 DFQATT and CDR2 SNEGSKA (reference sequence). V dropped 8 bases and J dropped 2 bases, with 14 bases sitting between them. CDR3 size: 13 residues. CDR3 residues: CSSSGTTTDTQYF. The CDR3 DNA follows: TGCAGTTCATCCGGGACCACCACAGATACGCAGTATTTT.